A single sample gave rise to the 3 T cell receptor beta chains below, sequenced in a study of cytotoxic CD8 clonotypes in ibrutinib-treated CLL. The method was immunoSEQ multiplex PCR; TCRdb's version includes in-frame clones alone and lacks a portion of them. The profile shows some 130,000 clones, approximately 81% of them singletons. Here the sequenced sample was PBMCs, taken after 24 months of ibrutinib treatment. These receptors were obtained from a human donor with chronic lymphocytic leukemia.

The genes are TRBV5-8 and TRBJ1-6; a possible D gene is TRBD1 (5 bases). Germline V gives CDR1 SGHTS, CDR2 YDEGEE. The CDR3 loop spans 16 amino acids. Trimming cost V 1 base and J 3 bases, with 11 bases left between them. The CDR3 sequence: CASSLLGDGYNSPLHF. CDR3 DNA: TGTGCCAGCAGCTTGTTAGGGGATGGCTATAATTCACCCCTCCACTTT.

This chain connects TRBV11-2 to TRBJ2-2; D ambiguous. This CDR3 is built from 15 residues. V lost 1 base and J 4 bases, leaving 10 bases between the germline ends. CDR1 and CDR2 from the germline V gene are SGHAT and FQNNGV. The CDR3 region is CASSLVGRSTGELFF. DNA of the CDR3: TGTGCCAGCAGCTTAGTCGGCCGGTCCACCGGGGAGCTGTTTTTT.

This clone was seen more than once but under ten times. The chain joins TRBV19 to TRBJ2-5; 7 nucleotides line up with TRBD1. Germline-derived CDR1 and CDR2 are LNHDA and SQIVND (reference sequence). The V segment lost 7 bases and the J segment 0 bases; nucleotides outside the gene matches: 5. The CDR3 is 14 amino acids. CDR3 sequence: CASTGTDHQETQYF. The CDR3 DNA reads TGTGCCAGTACTGGGACAGATCACCAAGAGACCCAGTACTTC.